A single sample is the source of the 2 T cell receptor beta chains below, sequenced in a study of blood T cell repertoires in COVID-19. TCRdb's table, derived via immunoSEQ multiplex PCR, lists solely in-frame clones and lacks some. This sample has about 210,000 clones, with 83% found just once. The sample was peripheral blood. These receptors were collected from a woman in her thirties or forties with active or convalescent COVID-19.

V usage is TRBV11-3 and J usage is TRBJ1-2; D is unclear. CDR1 and CDR2 from the germline V gene are SGHNT and YENEEA. The V end lost 1 base, the J end lost 6 bases, and 9 bases lay between the germline ends. This CDR3 comprises 13 residues. CDR3 bases: TGTGCCAGCAGCTTAGGCCCCAGGAATGGCTACACCTTC. Its translation: CASSLGPRNGYTF.

V is TRBV9 and J is TRBJ2-7; TRBD2 is a possible D gene (5 bases). The CDR3 runs to 16 residues. Germline V lookup: CDR1 SGDLS, CDR2 YYNGEE. Trimming stripped 0 bases from V and 0 bases from J, with 13 bases between. CDR3 DNA: TGTGCCAGCAGCGTAGACGGCGGGTTCGGCTCCTACGAGCAGTACTTC. This codes for CASSVDGGFGSYEQYF. The full variable domain, rest sourced from reference TRBV9 and TRBJ2-7, is DSGVTQTPKHLITATGQRVTLRCSPRSGDLSVYWYQQSLDQGLQFLIQYYNGEERAKGNILERFSAQQFPDLHSELNLSSLELGDSALYFCASSVDGGFGSYEQYFGPGTRLTVT.